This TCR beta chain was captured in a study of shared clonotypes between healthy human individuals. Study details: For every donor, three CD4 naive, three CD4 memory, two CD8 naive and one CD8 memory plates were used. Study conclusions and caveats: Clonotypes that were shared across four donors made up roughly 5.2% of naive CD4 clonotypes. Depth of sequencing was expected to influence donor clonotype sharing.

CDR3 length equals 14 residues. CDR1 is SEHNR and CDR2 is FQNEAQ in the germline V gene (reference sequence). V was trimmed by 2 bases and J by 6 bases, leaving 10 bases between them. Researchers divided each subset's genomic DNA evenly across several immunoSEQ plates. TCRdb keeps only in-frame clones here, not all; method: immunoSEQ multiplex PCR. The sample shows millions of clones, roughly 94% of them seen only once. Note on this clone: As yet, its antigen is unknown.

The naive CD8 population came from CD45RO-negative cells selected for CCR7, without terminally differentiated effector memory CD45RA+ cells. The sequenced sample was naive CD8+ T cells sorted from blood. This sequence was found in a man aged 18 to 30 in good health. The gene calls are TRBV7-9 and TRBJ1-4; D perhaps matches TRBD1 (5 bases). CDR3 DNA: TGTGCCAGCAGCTTATCATGGGGGGATGAAAAACTGTTTTTT. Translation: CASSLSWGDEKLFF.